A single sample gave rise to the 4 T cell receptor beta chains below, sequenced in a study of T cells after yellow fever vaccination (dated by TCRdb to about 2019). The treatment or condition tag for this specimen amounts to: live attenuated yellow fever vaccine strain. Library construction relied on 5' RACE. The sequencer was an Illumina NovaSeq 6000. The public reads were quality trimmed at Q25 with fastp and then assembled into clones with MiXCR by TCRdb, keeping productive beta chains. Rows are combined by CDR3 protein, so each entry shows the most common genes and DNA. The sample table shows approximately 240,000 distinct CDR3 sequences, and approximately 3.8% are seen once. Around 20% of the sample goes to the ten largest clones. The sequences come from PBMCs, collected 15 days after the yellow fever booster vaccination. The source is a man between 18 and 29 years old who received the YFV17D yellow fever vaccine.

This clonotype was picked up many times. CDR3 sequence: CASSGFGTSGETDTQYF. Here the CDR3 DNA reads TGTGCCAGCAGTGGATTCGGGACTAGCGGGGAAACAGATACGCAGTATTTT. The chain recombines TRBV27 with TRBJ2-3; the match to TRBD2 covers 13 bases. The CDR3 extends over 17 amino acids. The V and J ends lost 5 bases and 3 bases, in that order; junction bases with no gene match: 8. Germline V gives CDR1 MNHEY, CDR2 SMNVEV (reference sequence).

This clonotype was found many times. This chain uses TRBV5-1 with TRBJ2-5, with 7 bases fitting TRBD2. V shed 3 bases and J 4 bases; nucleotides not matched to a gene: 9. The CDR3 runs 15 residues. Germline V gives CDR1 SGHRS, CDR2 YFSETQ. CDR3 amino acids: CASSWEGTVRETQYF. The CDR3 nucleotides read TGCGCCAGCAGCTGGGAGGGGACCGTCCGAGAGACCCAGTACTTC.

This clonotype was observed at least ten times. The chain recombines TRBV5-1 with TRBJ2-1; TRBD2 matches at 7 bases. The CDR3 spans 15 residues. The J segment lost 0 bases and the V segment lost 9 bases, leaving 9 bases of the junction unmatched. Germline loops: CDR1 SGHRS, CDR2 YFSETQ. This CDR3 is CATNPGGISYNEQFF. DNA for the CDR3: TGCGCCACCAACCCGGGGGGTATCTCCTACAATGAGCAGTTCTTC.

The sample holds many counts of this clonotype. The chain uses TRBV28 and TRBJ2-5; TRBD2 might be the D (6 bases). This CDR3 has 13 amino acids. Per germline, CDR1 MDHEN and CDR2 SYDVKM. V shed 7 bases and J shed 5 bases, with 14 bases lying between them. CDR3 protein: CASTMWGVETQYF. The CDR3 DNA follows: TGTGCCAGCACCATGTGGGGGGTGGAGACCCAGTACTTC.